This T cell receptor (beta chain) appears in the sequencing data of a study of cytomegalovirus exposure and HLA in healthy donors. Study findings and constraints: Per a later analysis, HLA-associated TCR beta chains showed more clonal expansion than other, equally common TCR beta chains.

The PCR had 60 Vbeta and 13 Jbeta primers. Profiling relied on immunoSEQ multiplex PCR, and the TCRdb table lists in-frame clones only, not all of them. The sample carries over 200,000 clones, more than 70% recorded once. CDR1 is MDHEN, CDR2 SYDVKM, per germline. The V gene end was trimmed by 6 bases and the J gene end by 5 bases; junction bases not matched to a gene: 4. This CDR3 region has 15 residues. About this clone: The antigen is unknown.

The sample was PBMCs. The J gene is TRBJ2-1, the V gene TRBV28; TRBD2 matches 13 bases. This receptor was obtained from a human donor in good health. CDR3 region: CASRLGTSGNNEQFF. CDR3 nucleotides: TGTGCCAGCAGACTTGGGACTAGCGGGAACAATGAGCAGTTCTTC.